This record looks at one TCR beta chain sequence and its context. Its antigen remains unknown. This sample stems from a study of brain T cells in children with intractable seizures. Study conclusions and caveats: Only CDR3 sequence similarity suggested viral specificity, without known HCMV serostatus.

Time point reported: blood from clinic visit 5 months post-surgery; TSC patient then seizure free. The data were produced by immunoSEQ multiplex PCR, yet TCRdb's version contains in-frame clones alone and is incomplete. The data contain about 340,000 clones, roughly 92% of them singletons. The CDR3 has 14 amino acids. Trimming stripped 3 bases from V and 8 bases from J, with 14 bases between. Germline values: CDR1 SGHVS, CDR2 FQNEAQ. The chain joins TRBV7-8 to TRBJ2-4, with D possibly being TRBD1 (6 bases). This clonotype was obtained from a boy younger than two with tuberous sclerosis and intractable seizures. Here the sequenced sample was peripheral blood, taken 4 to 6 months after surgery. CDR3: CASSFWGLRDIQYF. CDR3 sequence (DNA): TGTGCCAGCAGCTTCTGGGGGCTTAGGGACATTCAGTACTTC.